The rows below give T cell receptor beta chains drawn from one sample of a study of cytotoxic CD8 clonotypes in ibrutinib-treated CLL. Data came from immunoSEQ multiplex PCR; TCRdb stores just in-frame clones and leaves some out. The table has about 250,000 clones, around three quarters seen once; the top ten hold roughly 15%. Sequenced here: PBMCs, sampled after 24 months of ibrutinib treatment. The receptors shown here come from a human donor with chronic lymphocytic leukemia. CDR3s include the opening cysteine and the closing phenylalanine or tryptophan. Fields, in order: CDR3 length, clone size, V gene, CDR3 protein. The size entry is marked missing in some rows and otherwise reads once, few, many or a size class.

17	NA	TRBV6-1	CASSEWLAGNSNQPQHF
12	NA	TRBV5-4	CASSQTGYEQYF
16	NA	TRBV4-3	CASSQGRAGGTYEQYF
17	NA	TRBV25-1	CASSDPPSGAGVLEQYF
14	few	TRBV27	CASSSIGPEYEQYF
13	NA	TRBV7-3	CASSLELGSEQYF
13	few	TRBV7-3	CASSLIPVNEQFF
15	NA	TRBV11-2	CASSLEGTTSYEQYF
14	NA	TRBV30	CACSELADTDTQYF
13	NA	TRBV19	CASSIGGTNTQYF
16	NA	TRBV23-1	CASSHLQGALGQPQHF
13	few	TRBV6-5	CASSYSGGLGQYF
15	NA	TRBV9	CASSVSRGKLETQYF
15	few	TRBV7-2	CASSLSGDRNNEQFF
17	NA	TRBV19	CASSITRTDRSGNTIYF
16	NA	TRBV28	CATAQQGSLGSYEQYF